One sample yielded the 9 T cell receptor beta chains listed below, sequenced in a study of cytomegalovirus exposure and HLA in healthy donors. With 60 Vbeta and 13 Jbeta primers, the PCR was carried out. The assay was immunoSEQ multiplex PCR, and TCRdb's table has in-frame clones only and misses some. The table has more than 95,000 clones, roughly 15% seen once. Sequencing was carried out using PBMCs. Receptors were obtained from a female donor in good health and CMV-seronegative.

Comments on this clone: Since the CDR3 does not end with the conserved phenylalanine or tryptophan, this likely comes from a read error. This chain joins TRBV13 and TRBJ1-1, with D perhaps matching TRBD1 (6 bases). The CDR3 length is 19 residues. The V end was cut by 4 bases, the J end by 1 base, with 25 bases between. Germline V lookup: CDR1 PRHDT, CDR2 FYEKMQ (reference sequence). The CDR3 DNA follows: TGTGCCAGCAGCTCTCCCATACGGGACAAAAAGAACCGGAACACTGAAGCTTTCGTT. This encodes CASSSPIRDKKNRNTEAFV.

This clone was counted a few times. The gene calls are TRBV7-9 and TRBJ1-1; TRBD1 is a possible D gene (6 bases). Per germline, CDR1 SEHNR and CDR2 FQNEAQ (reference sequence). The CDR3 spans 13 residues. Trimming took 5 bases from V and 1 from J, leaving 8 bases between them. CDR3 amino acids: CASSRGQNTEAFF. As DNA, the CDR3 is TGTGCCAGCAGCCGGGGACAGAACACTGAAGCTTTCTTT.

This sequence joins TRBV29-1 and TRBJ2-3; 12 positions agree with TRBD1. This CDR3 region has 16 residues. Germline V gene lookup returns CDR1 SQVTM and CDR2 ANQGSEA. The J segment lost 4 bases and the V segment lost 6 bases, leaving 11 bases of the junction unmatched. DNA for the CDR3: TGCAGCGTCGTGAAAGGGGACAGGGGGCTGTCAGATACGCAGTATTTT. Amino acids: CSVVKGDRGLSDTQYF.

The V and J genes are TRBV27 and TRBJ2-7, with a weak D call TRBD2 (6 bases). Germline values: CDR1 MNHEY, CDR2 SMNVEV (reference sequence). The CDR3 has 13 residues. Deletions cut 6 bases from V and 2 bases from J, with 11 bases between. The CDR3 protein is CASSASAAYEQYF. The CDR3, as DNA: TGTGCCAGCAGCGCTAGCGCTGCCTACGAGCAGTACTTC.

This clone came up a few times. The J gene is TRBJ2-7, the V gene TRBV11-2; TRBD2 agrees at 10 bases. CDR3 length: 17 amino acids. The germline V gene encodes CDR1 SGHAT and CDR2 FQNNGV. V gave up 5 bases and J gave up 3 bases; unmatched junction bases: 13. CDR3 DNA: TGTGCCAGCAGCCGTTTTGGGCTAGCGGGGGAAGGCTACGAGCAGTACTTC. It is translated as CASSRFGLAGEGYEQYF.

The table lists this clone with a few counts. V gene TRBV19 combines with J gene TRBJ1-2; D is perhaps TRBD1 (6 bases). V lost 5 bases to trimming and J lost 4 bases, with 11 bases between them. CDR1 is LNHDA and CDR2 is SQIVND in the germline V gene (reference sequence). The CDR3 spans 13 residues. CDR3 bases: TGTGCCAGTAGTCAAGGACAGCTCTATGGCTACACCTTC. Encoded protein: CASSQGQLYGYTF.

This sequence joins TRBV7-6 and TRBJ2-2; tentative D call: TRBD2 (5 bases). V was shortened by 5 bases and J by 7 bases, with 17 bases between the two germline ends. Germline loops: CDR1 SGHVS, CDR2 FNYEAQ. The CDR3 totals 15 residues. The CDR3 sequence is CASSPLEGFIGELFF. The CDR3 DNA is TGTGCCAGCAGCCCCCTTGAGGGATTTATCGGGGAGCTGTTTTTT.

This clone has more than one count but fewer than ten. V and J are TRBV4-3 and TRBJ2-1; 7 positions agree with TRBD2. The germline V gene has CDR1 LGHNA and CDR2 YSLEER. V lost 3 bases to trimming and J lost 2 bases; unmatched junction nucleotides: 7. The CDR3 is 16 residues long. The chain's CDR3 is CASSHGGSGTYNEQFF. For the CDR3, the DNA is TGCGCCAGCAGCCATGGGGGGAGCGGGACCTACAATGAGCAGTTCTTC.

The gene calls are TRBV28 and TRBJ1-3, with 8 nucleotides matching TRBD1. V lost 1 base, J lost 2 bases, and 4 bases stayed unmatched. Germline CDR1 MDHEN, CDR2 SYDVKM. The CDR3 has 16 amino acids. Here the CDR3 DNA reads TGTGCCAGCAGTTTATCCCGGGACAGGACTGGAAACACCATATATTTT. This translates into CASSLSRDRTGNTIYF.